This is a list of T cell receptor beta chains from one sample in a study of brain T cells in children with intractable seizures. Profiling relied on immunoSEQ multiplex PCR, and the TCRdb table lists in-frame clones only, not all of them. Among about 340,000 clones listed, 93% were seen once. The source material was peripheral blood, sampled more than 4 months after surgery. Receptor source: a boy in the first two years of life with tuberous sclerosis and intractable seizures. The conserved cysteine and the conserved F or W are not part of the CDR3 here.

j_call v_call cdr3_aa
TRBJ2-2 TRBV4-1 ASSQEWRGADFNTGELF
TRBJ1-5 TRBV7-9 ASSTGSNQPQH
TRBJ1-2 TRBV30 AWSERYRGDYGYT
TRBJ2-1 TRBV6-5 ASSYLRGYNEQF
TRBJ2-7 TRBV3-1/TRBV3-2 ASSQDPRGSREQY
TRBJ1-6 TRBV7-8 ASSLLGGVWQTYNSPLH
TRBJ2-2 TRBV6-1 ASSEITGMGELF
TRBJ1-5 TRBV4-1 ASSQVRTVSNQPQH
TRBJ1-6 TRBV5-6 ASSLGGPGSYNSPLH
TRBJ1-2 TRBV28 ASSSPTDLANYGYT
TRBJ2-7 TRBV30 AWSTGVYAYEQY
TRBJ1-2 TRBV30 AWSSRRWSYGYT
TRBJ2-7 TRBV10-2 ASSPQGPTLYEQY
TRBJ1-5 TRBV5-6 ASSLGGHYSNQPQH
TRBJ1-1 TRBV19 ASHAITGDWTEAF
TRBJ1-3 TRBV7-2 ASSEWTGAGNTIY
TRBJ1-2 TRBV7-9 ASSVIRDDYGYT
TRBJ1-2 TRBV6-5 ASSYQGSNYGYT
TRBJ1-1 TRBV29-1 SPWTGTEAF
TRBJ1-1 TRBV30 ALVQGWDTEAF
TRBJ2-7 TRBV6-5 ASSYTSGGAYEQY
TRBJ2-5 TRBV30 AWKVWAGGKTQY
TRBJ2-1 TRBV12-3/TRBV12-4 ASSLTPYNEQF
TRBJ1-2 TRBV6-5 ASTLDPREGYT
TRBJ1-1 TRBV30 AWSVIRGEEAF
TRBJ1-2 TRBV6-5 ASRRQGARGYT
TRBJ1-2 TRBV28 ASTGPGQPYGYT
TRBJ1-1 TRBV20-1 SASAGTEAF
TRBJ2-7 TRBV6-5 ASSLKSSYEQY
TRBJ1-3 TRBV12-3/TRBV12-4 AGGSGNTIY
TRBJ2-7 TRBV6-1 ASSEEGPSYEQY
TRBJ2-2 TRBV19 ASSIRSLLNTGELF
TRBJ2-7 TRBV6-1 ASSPRQEYEQY
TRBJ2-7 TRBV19 ASSGSYEQY
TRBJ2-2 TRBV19 ASSSHYRDANTGELF